This T cell receptor (beta chain) was recovered during a study of blood T cell repertoires in COVID-19. The CDR3 consists of 14 residues. The germline gives CDR1 SGDLS, CDR2 YYNGEE. The germline V and J ends were trimmed by 3 bases and 4 bases, with 11 bases remaining between them. Produced via immunoSEQ multiplex PCR; TCRdb's table is partial and in-frame only. Of 250,000 or so clones detected, approximately 90% appear once; the ten largest clones hold around 2.8%. Sequencing input: PBMCs or T cells enriched from blood (not recorded which). The TCR originated in a man in his forties or fifties who had been exposed to COVID-19. The V call is TRBV9, the J call TRBJ2-1, with TRBD2 as a possible D gene (6 bases). Written as DNA, the CDR3 is TGTGCCAGCAGCGGTAGCGGACCTTACAATGAGCAGTTCTTC. Translating gives CASSGSGPYNEQFF.